This T cell receptor beta chain appears in the sequencing data of a study of cytomegalovirus exposure and HLA in healthy donors. About this clone: Its specificity is not known.

Study conclusions and caveats: Within a later analysis, the majority of CMV-associated TCR beta chains appeared HLA-restricted. DRB1 showed the most TCR associations and HLA-C the fewest in a later analysis, as rates varied by HLA locus. A classifier reportedly called cytomegalovirus status with high sensitivity and specificity.

PCR was performed using 60 Vbeta and 13 Jbeta primers. The protocol was immunoSEQ multiplex PCR, while the TCRdb copy is restricted to in-frame clones and leaves out a portion. The data hold about 180,000 clones, with roughly 80% observed a single time. CDR3 length: 14 amino acids. V lost 3 bases and J 7 bases, leaving 16 bases between the germline ends. Germline values: CDR1 SNHLY, CDR2 FYNNEI. The sequence derives from a male donor in good health and CMV-seronegative. The chain uses TRBV2 and TRBJ2-7, with D maybe TRBD2 (5 bases). Sample: PBMCs. The CDR3 protein is CASSEGITTGEQYF. For the CDR3, the DNA is TGTGCCAGCAGTGAGGGCATAACAACGGGGGAGCAGTACTTC.